This T cell receptor beta chain is drawn from a study of glioma-infiltrating T cells. For the study at large: Sequencing aimed for about 4- to 11-fold coverage of some 1.1 million peripheral T cells.

This clonotype was detected only once. Amplification of TCR alpha and beta CDR3 regions from RNA used iRepertoire nested multiplex PCR. In TCRdb, the multiplex PCR reads were re-called with MiXCR into one record per CDR3 protein. The sample records roughly 350,000 distinct CDR3 sequences, 41% being singletons. Sample: glioma tissue, nonneoplastic brain tissue, or PBMCs (not recorded which). This receptor was taken from a human donor with low-grade glioma or glioblastoma, undergoing nonglioma brain surgery, or in good health (not recorded which).

In nucleotides, the CDR3 is TGCAGCGTTGGCCGGGACCTCTCCTACGAGCAGTACTTC. The encoded protein is CSVGRDLSYEQYF. The V gene is TRBV29-1, the J gene TRBJ2-7, with D perhaps assigned TRBD1 or TRBD2 (5 bases each). In germline, CDR1 is SQVTM, CDR2 ANQGSEA. This CDR3 contains 13 residues. V lost 4 bases and J 0 bases, leaving 10 bases between the germline ends.